A selection of T cell receptor beta chains follows, all from one sample in a study of PD-1 blockade in classical Hodgkin lymphoma. Sequencing was performed with immunoSEQ multiplex PCR; in TCRdb, only in-frame clones are kept and a portion is missing. Of fewer than 35,000 clones listed, 92% are singletons. The starting material was CD4+ T cells from blood, obtained before the fourth cycle of nivolumab. Receptors originate from a human donor with classical Hodgkin lymphoma. Each CDR3 is given with its conserved first and last residue. D genes are given only for firm matches. Some rows have no size entry. The others give once, few or many, or a class for an expanded clone.

>once|-|TRBV19|TRBJ1-1
CASLRDTEAFF
TGTGCCAGTCTCCGGGACACTGAAGCTTTCTTT
>-|TRBD2|TRBV19|TRBJ2-3
CASKASGITDTQYF
TGTGCCAGTAAGGCTAGCGGTATCACAGATACGCAGTATTTT
>-|TRBD1|TRBV7-9|TRBJ2-7
CASSLRQGGGYEQYF
TGTGCCAGCAGCCTTCGACAGGGTGGTGGATACGAGCAGTACTTC
>-|TRBD1|TRBV7-2|TRBJ1-3
CASSHDSGRGTPGNTIYF
TGTGCCAGCAGCCATGATTCGGGCAGGGGGACCCCTGGAAACACCATATATTTT
>-|-|TRBV5-1|TRBJ1-5
CASSLGSSYNQPQHF
TGCGCCAGCAGCTTGGGGTCCAGTTACAATCAGCCCCAGCATTTT
>once|-|TRBV30|TRBJ2-7
CAWSSGPIVYEQYF
TGTGCCTGGAGTTCCGGCCCCATCGTCTACGAGCAGTACTTC
>-|-|TRBV30|TRBJ1-2
CACPNRRGIYGYTF
TGTGCCTGTCCTAACCGGAGGGGGATTTATGGCTACACCTTC
>-|-|TRBV30|TRBJ2-7
CAWSPLGVDYEQYF
TGTGCCTGGAGTCCCCTGGGGGTAGACTACGAGCAGTACTTC
>-|TRBD2|TRBV10-2|TRBJ2-3
CASSLVAGADTQYF
TGCGCCAGCAGTTTGGTGGCGGGAGCGGATACGCAGTATTTT
>-|-|TRBV28|TRBJ1-3
CASSYPGLGRGGNTIYF
TGTGCCAGCAGTTACCCTGGGTTAGGTCGGGGCGGAAACACCATATATTTT
>-|TRBD1|TRBV27|TRBJ1-5
CASSPRQGRSNQPQHF
TGTGCCAGCAGTCCCAGACAGGGGAGGAGCAATCAGCCCCAGCATTTT
>-|TRBD1|TRBV5-1|TRBJ2-3
CASVEGQGTDTQYF
TGCGCCAGCGTGGAGGGACAGGGCACAGATACGCAGTATTTT
>-|TRBD2|TRBV10-2|TRBJ2-1
CASSEKAGVYSNEQFF
TGCGCCAGCAGTGAAAAGGCGGGAGTTTATTCCAATGAGCAGTTCTTC
>-|-|TRBV25-1|TRBJ2-3
CASSGLGGDTQYF
TGTGCCAGCAGTGGCCTCGGGGGAGATACGCAGTATTTT
>-|TRBD2|TRBV9|TRBJ2-3
CASSVLSSGGTDTQYF
TGTGCCAGCAGCGTCCTCTCAAGCGGGGGCACAGATACGCAGTATTTT
>-|-|TRBV9|TRBJ2-2
CASSVDTPNTGELFF
TGTGCCAGCAGCGTTGACACCCCGAACACCGGGGAGCTGTTTTTT
>-|TRBD1|TRBV5-6|TRBJ2-6
CASSLRMTGPSGANVLTF
TGTGCCAGCAGCTTGCGGATGACAGGGCCATCTGGGGCCAACGTCCTGACTTTC
>-|-|TRBV5-8|TRBJ2-2
CASSAVGGGELFF
TGTGCCAGCAGCGCCGTCGGGGGTGGGGAGCTGTTTTTT
>-|TRBD1|TRBV29-1|TRBJ1-1
CSVGDSRNTEAFF
TGCAGCGTTGGGGACAGTAGAAACACTGAAGCTTTCTTT
>few|-|TRBV6-6|TRBJ1-5
CASSSRGRDSNQPQHF
TGTGCCAGCAGTTCAAGGGGACGGGATAGCAATCAGCCCCAGCATTTT
>-|-|TRBV5-1|TRBJ2-7
CASRDEGLEQYF
TGCGCCAGCAGGGATGAAGGGCTCGAGCAGTACTTC
>-|TRBD2|TRBV28|TRBJ2-1
CASSFLRGLARNEQFF
TGTGCCAGCAGTTTTCTCCGGGGACTAGCGAGAAATGAGCAGTTCTTC
>-|TRBD2|TRBV11-2|TRBJ2-7
CASSLRLADSYEQYF
TGTGCCAGCAGCCTGAGACTAGCGGATTCCTACGAGCAGTACTTC
>-|-|TRBV7-3|TRBJ2-1
CASSPELAASYNEQFF
TGTGCCAGCAGCCCCGAGTTAGCGGCTTCCTACAATGAGCAGTTCTTC
>-|TRBD1|TRBV18|TRBJ2-3
CASSPPLYRDRDPFSTDTQYF
TGTGCCAGCTCACCCCCCCTGTACCGGGACAGGGACCCCTTTAGCACAGATACGCAGTATTTT
>-|TRBD2|TRBV15|TRBJ2-7
CATSSPLGLAGAYEQYF
TGTGCCACCAGCAGTCCCCTGGGACTAGCGGGGGCCTACGAGCAGTACTTC
>-|-|TRBV5-1|TRBJ1-1
CASGPGGKDTEAFF
TGCGCCAGCGGCCCTGGGGGTAAAGACACTGAAGCTTTCTTT
>-|-|TRBV5-1|TRBJ2-2
CASSLLSKGPGGELFF
TGCGCCAGCAGCTTGCTCTCGAAAGGACCGGGCGGGGAGCTGTTTTTT
>-|-|TRBV29-1|TRBJ2-3
CSVDPALGTDTQYF
TGCAGCGTTGATCCCGCTTTGGGCACAGATACGCAGTATTTT
>-|TRBD2|TRBV18|TRBJ2-3
CASSPFGPGLGGSTDTQYF
TGTGCCAGCTCACCATTTGGGCCGGGACTAGGGGGATCCACAGATACGCAGTATTTT
>-|-|TRBV7-3|TRBJ1-1
CASSFQGRNTEAFF
TGTGCCAGCAGCTTCCAGGGGAGGAACACTGAAGCTTTCTTT
>-|-|TRBV27|TRBJ1-2
CASRSSGQAGYGYTF
TGTGCCAGCCGTAGCTCCGGCCAGGCGGGCTATGGCTACACCTTC
>-|-|TRBV7-3|TRBJ1-2
CASSPTRQDYGYTF
TGTGCCAGCAGCCCCACCCGACAGGACTATGGCTACACCTTC
>once|-|TRBV6-5|TRBJ2-5
CASSYGRASETQYF
TGTGCCAGCAGTTACGGCAGGGCGTCTGAGACCCAGTACTTC
>-|TRBD2|TRBV6-1|TRBJ2-7
CASSAGTRSWEQYF
TGTGCCAGCAGTGCCGGGACTAGGTCTTGGGAGCAGTACTTC
>-|-|TRBV10-1|TRBJ2-1
CASSEEVRGQQFF
TGCGCCAGCAGTGAGGAGGTGAGGGGCCAGCAGTTCTTC
>-|-|TRBV5-1|TRBJ2-2
CASSSGQGTGELFF
TGCGCCAGCAGCTCCGGGCAGGGTACCGGGGAGCTGTTTTTT
>-|TRBD2|TRBV4-1|TRBJ2-1
CASSQEGTSASYNEQFF
TGCGCCAGCAGCCAAGAGGGGACTAGCGCCTCCTACAATGAGCAGTTCTTC
>-|TRBD1|TRBV7-9|TRBJ2-5
CASSSTGTGWRETQYF
TGTGCCAGCAGCTCAACCGGGACAGGGTGGCGAGAGACCCAGTACTTC
>-|-|TRBV4-1|TRBJ2-7
CASSLGAVGAGYYEQYF
TGCGCCAGCAGCCTCGGGGCCGTCGGGGCGGGATACTACGAGCAGTACTTC
>-|-|TRBV2|TRBJ2-2
CASRPTGGGAGELFF
TGTGCCAGCAGACCGACCGGGGGTGGGGCCGGGGAGCTGTTTTTT
>-|TRBD2|TRBV10-1|TRBJ2-1
CASSDPGTSGREQFF
TGCGCCAGCAGTGACCCCGGGACTAGTGGGAGAGAGCAGTTCTTC
>-|-|TRBV6-5|TRBJ1-4
CASSYSGLTNEKLFF
TGTGCCAGCAGTTATTCTGGGTTAACTAATGAAAAACTGTTTTTT
>-|-|TRBV4-1|TRBJ2-1
CASSQHAGNNEQFF
TGCGCCAGCAGCCAGCACGCGGGAAACAATGAGCAGTTCTTC
>-|-|TRBV6-1|TRBJ2-1
CASSPSNTYNEQFF
TGTGCCAGCAGTCCATCTAACACCTACAATGAGCAGTTCTTC
>-|-|TRBV28|TRBJ2-1
CASSNSGSSYNEQFF
TGTGCCAGCAGCAACTCAGGGAGCTCCTACAATGAGCAGTTCTTC
>-|-|TRBV7-3|TRBJ2-7
CASSPTTSHGYEQYF
TGTGCCAGCAGCCCGACCACAAGTCACGGCTACGAGCAGTACTTC
>-|TRBD2|TRBV6-5|TRBJ2-2
CASSYSGLGGAGELFF
TGTGCCAGCAGTTACTCGGGACTAGGGGGGGCCGGGGAGCTGTTTTTT
>-|TRBD2|TRBV28|TRBJ2-1
CASSASTSGVDEQFF
TGTGCCAGCAGTGCCTCGACTAGCGGGGTCGATGAGCAGTTCTTC
>-|TRBD1|TRBV5-1|TRBJ2-7
CASSLGAGDSYEQYF
TGCGCCAGCAGCTTGGGGGCAGGGGACAGCTACGAGCAGTACTTC
>once|-|TRBV7-3|TRBJ2-3
CASSQYTDTQYF
TGTGCCAGCAGCCAATACACAGATACGCAGTATTTT
>-|TRBD2|TRBV6-5|TRBJ2-1
CASRLAGGDNEQFF
TGTGCCAGCAGGTTAGCGGGAGGGGACAATGAGCAGTTCTTC
>-|-|TRBV27|TRBJ2-6
CASSFRRDSGANVLTF
TGTGCCAGCAGTTTCAGGCGGGACTCTGGGGCCAACGTCCTGACTTTC
>-|TRBD2|TRBV6-6|TRBJ2-7
CASSYGTRQYEQYF
TGTGCCAGCAGTTACGGGACTAGGCAATACGAGCAGTACTTC
>-|TRBD2|TRBV19|TRBJ2-2
CASSISSGLAGARTGELFF
TGTGCCAGTAGTATATCCTCGGGACTAGCGGGAGCTCGCACCGGGGAGCTGTTTTTT
>-|-|TRBV29-1|TRBJ2-1
CSVRGGYNEQFF
TGCAGCGTTCGAGGGGGATACAATGAGCAGTTCTTC
>-|TRBD1|TRBV4-1|TRBJ1-6
CASSQEQGGNSPLHF
TGCGCCAGCAGCCAGGAACAAGGGGGCAATTCACCCCTCCACTTT